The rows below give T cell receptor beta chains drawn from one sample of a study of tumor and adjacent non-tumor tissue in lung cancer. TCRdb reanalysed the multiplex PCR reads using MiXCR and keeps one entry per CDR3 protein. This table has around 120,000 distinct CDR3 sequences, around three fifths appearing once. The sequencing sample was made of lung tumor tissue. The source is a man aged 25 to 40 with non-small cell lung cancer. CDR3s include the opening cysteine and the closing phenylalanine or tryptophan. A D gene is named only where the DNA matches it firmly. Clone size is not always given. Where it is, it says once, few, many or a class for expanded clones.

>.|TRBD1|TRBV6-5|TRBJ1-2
TGTGCCAGCAGTAACTCAGGGGGCAGCTGTGGCTACACCTTC
CASSNSGGSCGYTF
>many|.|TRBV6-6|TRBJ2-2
TGTGCCAGCAGTGAGGGGTGGGCCGGGGAGCTGTTTTTT
CASSEGWAGELFF
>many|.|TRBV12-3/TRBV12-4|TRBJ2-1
TGTGCCAGCAGTCCCTTGACCGCCGGGGGTATTTTCTTC
CASSPLTAGGIFF
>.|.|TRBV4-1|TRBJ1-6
TGCGTCAGCAGCCAAGGACGGGGGCACAATTCACCCCTCCACTTT
CVSSQGRGHNSPLHF
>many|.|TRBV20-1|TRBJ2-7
TGCAGTGCTAGAGACATGTGGCAGGCTGAAGTGCAGTACTTC
CSARDMWQAEVQYF
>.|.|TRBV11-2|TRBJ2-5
TGTAGCAGCAGCTTAAGTGACTCCGGAGAGACCCAGTACTTC
CSSSLSDSGETQYF
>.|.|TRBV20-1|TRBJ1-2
TGCAGTGCTACTGCGACAGAGGGTACTTCTGGCTACACCTTC
CSATATEGTSGYTF
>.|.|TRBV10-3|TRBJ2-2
.
CAIGGFGSGDTGELFF
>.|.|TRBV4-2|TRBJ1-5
TGTGCCAGCATGCCGGCGTTGGGGGGAGGCATTCAGCCACAGCATTTT
CASMPALGGGIQPQHF
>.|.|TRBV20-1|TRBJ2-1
TGCAGTGCCCGGGACCTTATCTCCTACAATGAGCAGTTCTTC
CSARDLISYNEQFF
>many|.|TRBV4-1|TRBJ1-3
TGCGCCAGCAGCCAAGATGAAGGGGATGGAAACACCATATATTTT
CASSQDEGDGNTIYF
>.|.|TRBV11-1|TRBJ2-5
TGTGGCAGCAGCCTTATAACTACCCAAGATACCCAGTACTTC
CGSSLITTQDTQYF
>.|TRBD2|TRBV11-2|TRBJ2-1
TGTGCCAGCAGATTTATTACGGGAGGGAATAATAAGCAGTTCTTC
CASRFITGGNNKQFF
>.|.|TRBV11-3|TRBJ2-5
TGTGCCAGCAGCGCGACAGGTCCGGGGACCCAGTACTTC
CASSATGPGTQYF
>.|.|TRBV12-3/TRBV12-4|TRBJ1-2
TGTGCCAGCAGCCCCCAGGGCAGGGCTAGGGCTGGCTGCACCTTC
CASSPQGRARAGCTF
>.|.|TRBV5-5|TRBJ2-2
TGTGGCAGCAGCTTGACTACGGCCACCGGGGAGCTGTTTTTT
CGSSLTTATGELFF
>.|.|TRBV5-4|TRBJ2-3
TGTGCCAACAGCTTGTTGCAGGGTTCAGATACGCAGTATTTT
CANSLLQGSDTQYF
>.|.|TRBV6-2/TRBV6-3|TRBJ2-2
TGTGCCAGCAGTCTTCACGGCCCGATCGGGAAGCTGTATTTT
CASSLHGPIGKLYF
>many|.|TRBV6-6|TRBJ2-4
TGTGCCAGCAATACTAGGGACATCCTAAGGGGCATTCAGTACTTC
CASNTRDILRGIQYF
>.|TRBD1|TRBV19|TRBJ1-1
TGTACCAGTAGTCTGGGACAGGGTGAAGCTTTCTTT
CTSSLGQGEAFF
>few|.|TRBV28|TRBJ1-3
TGTGCCAGCAGTTCGGGTCTCGGCGGAAACACCATATATTTT
CASSSGLGGNTIYF
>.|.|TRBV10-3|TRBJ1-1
.
CAISEWGSGIEVFF
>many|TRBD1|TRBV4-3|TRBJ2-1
TGCGCCAGCAGTCGGGACAGGGGGCGGAATGAGCAGTTCTTC
CASSRDRGRNEQFF
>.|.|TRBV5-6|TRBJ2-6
TGTGCCAGCAGCTTGAGGTCGAATGGGTTGGGGGCCAACGTCCTGACTTTC
CASSLRSNGLGANVLTF
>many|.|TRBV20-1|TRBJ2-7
TGCAGTGCTAAGGAACAGGGCTACGAGCAGTACTTC
CSAKEQGYEQYF
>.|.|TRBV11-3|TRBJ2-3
TGTGCCAGCAGCGACCAACTAGGAAGCACAGGTACGCAGTATTTT
CASSDQLGSTGTQYF
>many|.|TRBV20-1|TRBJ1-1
TGCAGTGTACGGGTCGGGAACACTGAAGCTTTCTTT
CSVRVGNTEAFF
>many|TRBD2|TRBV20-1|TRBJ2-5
TGCAGTGCTAGCCCAGCGGGGAAAGAGACCCAGTACTTC
CSASPAGKETQYF
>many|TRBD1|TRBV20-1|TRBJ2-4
TGCAGTGCCCCCGACAGGGGAGAAGGGGAAGAAAACATTCAGTACTTC
CSAPDRGEGEENIQYF
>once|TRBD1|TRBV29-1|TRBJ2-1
TGTAGCGTTGACAAGGGGGGACAGGGGGCTGTTGAGCAGTTCTTC
CSVDKGGQGAVEQFF
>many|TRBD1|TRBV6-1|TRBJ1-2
TGTGCCAGCAGTGAAAGACAGGGTCTCTTCTATGGCTACACCTTC
CASSERQGLFYGYTF
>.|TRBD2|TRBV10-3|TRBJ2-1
TGTGCCTCTAGCGGATCTCTCAATGAGCAGTTCTTC
CASSGSLNEQFF
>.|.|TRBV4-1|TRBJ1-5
TGCGCCAGCAGTCAAGATACAGAGAGCAATCAGCCCCAGCATTTT
CASSQDTESNQPQHF
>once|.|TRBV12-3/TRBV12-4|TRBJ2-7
TGTGCCAGCAGCTCGGGGGGCCAAGCCTACGAGCAGTACTTC
CASSSGGQAYEQYF
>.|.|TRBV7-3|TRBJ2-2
TGTGCCAACAGCCGGGACAACACCGGGGAGCTGATTTTT
CANSRDNTGELIF
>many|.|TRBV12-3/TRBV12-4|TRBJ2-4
TGTGCCAGCAGTTTACAGGGATCGGCCAAAAACATTCAGTACTTC
CASSLQGSAKNIQYF
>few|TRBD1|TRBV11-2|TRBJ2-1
TGTGCCAGCAGCTTGGACAGGATCGATGAGCTGTTCTTC
CASSLDRIDELFF
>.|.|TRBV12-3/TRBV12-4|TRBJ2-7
TGTGCCAGCAGTCGGCAAGGGGCCAGTCACCTCCCCGAGCAGTACTTC
CASSRQGASHLPEQYF
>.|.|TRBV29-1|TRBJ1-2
TGCAGCGTTGCGGACAGCTACATTGGCTACAACTTC
CSVADSYIGYNF
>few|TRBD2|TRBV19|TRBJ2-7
TGTGTCAGTAGTCAACGGGGGGTCGTCTACGAGCAGTACTTC
CVSSQRGVVYEQYF
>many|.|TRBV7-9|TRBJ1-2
TGTGCCAGCGGCCACCTAGGGACCTATGGCTACACCTTC
CASGHLGTYGYTF
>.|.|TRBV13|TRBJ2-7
TGTGCCAGCAGCCCCAGGGCTACCGAGCAGTACTTC
CASSPRATEQYF
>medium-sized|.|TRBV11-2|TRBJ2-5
TGTGCCAGCTCCCTTTCTATGGGGGGACGAGAGACCCAGTACTTC
CASSLSMGGRETQYF
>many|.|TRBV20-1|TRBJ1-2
TGCAGTGCTAGTCCGGACTATGGCTACACCTTC
CSASPDYGYTF
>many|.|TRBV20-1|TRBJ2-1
TGCAGTGCTAGGGACTCCCGAGCTGTTCAGTTCTTC
CSARDSRAVQFF
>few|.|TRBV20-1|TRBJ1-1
TGCAGTCCTAGAAACCCAGAGAACACTGAAGCTTTCTTT
CSPRNPENTEAFF
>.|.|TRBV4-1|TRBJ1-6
TGCGCCAGCAGCCAAGAAAAGGGGGGAGGTCATTCACCCCCCCACTTT
CASSQEKGGGHSPPHF
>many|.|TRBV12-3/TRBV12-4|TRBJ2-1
TGTGCCAGCAGTCCAGGGGCGGGCTACAATGAGCAGTTCTTC
CASSPGAGYNEQFF
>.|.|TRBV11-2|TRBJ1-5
TGTGCCAGTAGCCCGGGGCATGGTAATTTGCAGCCCCAGCATTTT
CASSPGHGNLQPQHF
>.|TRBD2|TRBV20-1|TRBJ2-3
TGCAGTGCTAATATCGTACTAGCGGCCCTCACGGATACGCAGTATTTT
CSANIVLAALTDTQYF